The 32 T cell receptor beta chains presented below share a single source sample, sequenced in a study of T cell changes during pregnancy in multiple sclerosis. Profiling relied on immunoSEQ multiplex PCR, and the TCRdb table lists in-frame clones only, not all of them. The table records tens of thousands of clones, approximately 94% of them present only once. The material was peripheral blood, obtained in the third trimester of pregnancy. Source of these receptors: a female donor with multiple sclerosis, enrolled in a pregnancy study.

V and J are TRBV30 and TRBJ2-5; 9 bases line up with TRBD1. The germline V gene has CDR1 GTSNPN and CDR2 SVGIG (reference sequence). This CDR3 is built from 16 residues. Germline trimming cut 1 base from V and 5 bases from J; bases unmatched to any gene: 11. The CDR3 coding sequence is TGTGCCTGGAGTGGCGGGACAGGGAAGGATCGGGAGACCCAGTACTTC. This codes for CAWSGGTGKDRETQYF. Full variable domain (outside the CDR3, taken from reference TRBV30 and TRBJ2-5): SQTIHQWPATLVQPVGSPLSLECTVEGTSNPNLYWYRQAAGRGLQLLFYSVGIGQISSEVPQNLSASRPQDRQFILSSKKLLLSDSGFYLCAWSGGTGKDRETQYFGPGTRLLVL.

The rearrangement joins TRBV7-2 to TRBJ2-7, with 9 nucleotides matching TRBD2. Germline CDR1 reads SGHTA; CDR2 reads FQGNSA. The CDR3 loop spans 16 amino acids. Trimming at V came to 0 bases and at J to 2 bases, leaving 5 bases not matched to a gene. This chain's CDR3 is CASSLAQASGTYEQYF. The CDR3 DNA follows: TGTGCCAGCAGCTTAGCGCAGGCTAGCGGGACCTACGAGCAGTACTTC.

CDR3 sequence reads: CASRVAGGRTGELFF. CDR3 coding DNA: TGTGCCAGCAGGGTAGCGGGAGGGCGGACCGGGGAGCTGTTTTTT. The rearrangement uses TRBV5-5 and TRBJ2-2; TRBD2 matches at 11 bases. The CDR3 is 15 residues long. Losses at the gene ends were 5 bases for V and 5 bases for J; bases not matched to a gene: 5. From germline, CDR1 is SGHKS and CDR2 YYEKEE (reference sequence).

The gene calls are TRBV28 and TRBJ1-1; the D gene is possibly TRBD1 (5 bases). Germline-derived CDR1 and CDR2 are MDHEN and SYDVKM. This CDR3 region has 14 residues. Trimming cost V 3 bases and J 5 bases, with 13 bases left between them. CDR3 region: CASSLGKGLTEAFF. The CDR3 region has the DNA TGTGCCAGCAGTTTGGGGAAGGGGCTAACTGAAGCTTTCTTT.

The chain employs TRBV23-1 and TRBJ2-5; TRBD1 matches at 8 bases. TRBV23-1 falls under the ORF class, with uncertain function. V shed 8 bases and J 4 bases; nucleotides not matched to a gene: 12. The CDR3 loop spans 15 amino acids. CDR3 in DNA: TGCGCCAGCTTTCGCCTAGGGACAGGCTTAGAGACCCAGTACTTC. Its protein product is CASFRLGTGLETQYF.

The chain links TRBV4-1 to TRBJ2-1; 9 bases fit TRBD2. CDR1 and CDR2 (germline): MGHRA, YSYEKL. The CDR3 is 19 amino acids. V shed 2 bases and J 4 bases; nucleotides not matched to a gene: 15. The CDR3 region is CASSQSPRGLAGIYNEQFF. CDR3 DNA: TGCGCCAGCAGCCAAAGCCCCCGTGGGCTAGCGGGGATATACAATGAGCAGTTCTTC.

The genes are TRBV4-3 and TRBJ1-2; D unresolved. Germline V gene lookup returns CDR1 LGHNA and CDR2 YSLEER. Trimming removed 2 bases at V and 2 bases at J, with 12 bases between. The CDR3 is made up of 15 amino acids. This CDR3 is CASSQQNTGNYGYTF. CDR3 coding DNA: TGCGCCAGCAGCCAACAAAACACGGGGAACTATGGCTACACCTTC.

V is TRBV27 and J is TRBJ1-1; D not certain. The V gene lost 2 bases and the J gene lost 1 base, with 5 bases spanning the gap. The length of the CDR3 is 13 residues. Germline CDR1 and CDR2: MNHEY and SMNVEV (reference sequence). The CDR3 DNA reads as TGTGCCAGCAGTTTACAGGCGAACACTGAAGCTTTCTTT. Translation gives CASSLQANTEAFF.

This chain connects TRBV5-4 to TRBJ2-3, with 10 bases identical to TRBD2. V trimming: 2 bases; J trimming: 2 bases; junction bases outside the gene matches: 2. Germline V gives CDR1 SGHNT, CDR2 YYREEE (reference sequence). The CDR3 extends over 15 amino acids. In DNA form, the CDR3 reads TGTGCCAGCAGCTTACTAGCGGGATTCACAGATACGCAGTATTTT. It yields the protein CASSLLAGFTDTQYF.

This chain uses TRBV7-6 with TRBJ1-1, with D hard to call. V lost 5 bases and J 5 bases, leaving 12 bases between the germline ends. The CDR3 sequence is 13 residues long. Germline values: CDR1 SGHVS, CDR2 FNYEAQ. In DNA form, the CDR3 reads TGTGCCAGCAGCACGGGTCTCGGGACTGAAGCTTTCTTT. Protein: CASSTGLGTEAFF.

V and J are TRBV30 and TRBJ1-5; TRBD1 might be the D (6 bases). Per germline, CDR1 GTSNPN and CDR2 SVGIG (reference sequence). Between the trimmed V and J ends, which lost 3 bases and 3 bases, there was a span of 15 bases. CDR3 size: 15 residues. The DNA of the CDR3 is TGTGCCTGGAGCGCCGGACAGAAGATCAATCAGCCCCAGCATTTT. It codes for CAWSAGQKINQPQHF.

The chain is built from TRBV6-1 and TRBJ1-2; D gene uncertain. The CDR3 sequence is 15 residues long. The V gene's germline CDR1 is MNHNS and CDR2 SASEGT. Trimming took 6 bases from V and 4 from J, leaving 18 bases between them. CDR3 sequence (DNA): TGTGCCAGCAGGGGCCGTGGGCAGCCTTCCTATGGCTACACCTTC. This translates into CASRGRGQPSYGYTF.

V usage is TRBV5-6 and J usage is TRBJ2-3, with 7 positions matching TRBD2. Germline trimming cut 4 bases from V and 2 bases from J; bases unmatched to any gene: 7. Per the germline V gene, CDR1 is SGHDT and CDR2 is YYEEEE. This CDR3 is 15 amino acids long. Written as DNA, the CDR3 is TGTGCCAGCAGCCGCAGACTAGCCGCCACAGATACGCAGTATTTT. Residues: CASSRRLAATDTQYF.

This sequence joins TRBV6-5 and TRBJ2-1; 8 bases are shared with TRBD2. Unmatched junction bases numbered 7, after V lost 4 bases and J lost 5 bases. Germline values: CDR1 MNHEY, CDR2 SVGAGI. CDR3 length: 15 residues. CDR3 in DNA: TGTGCCAGCAGTTCCCGACTAGCGTACGACAATGAGCAGTTCTTC. This translates into CASSSRLAYDNEQFF.

The CDR3 reads CASSESGLGGYTF. CDR3 sequence (DNA): TGTGCCAGCAGTGAATCAGGGTTGGGAGGCTACACCTTC. V usage is TRBV6-1 and J usage is TRBJ1-2; D is perhaps TRBD1 (5 bases). Germline CDR1 reads MNHNS; CDR2 reads SASEGT. CDR3 length equals 13 residues. Trimming removed 2 bases from V and 8 bases from J, with 12 bases in between.

The chain uses TRBV6-1 and TRBJ1-1, with a tentative D call TRBD1 (5 bases). The germline V gene encodes CDR1 MNHNS and CDR2 SASEGT. Trimming removed 4 bases at V and 0 bases at J, with 9 bases between. This CDR3 is 14 amino acids long. CDR3 loop: CASSVDSMNTEAFF. In DNA, the CDR3 is TGTGCCAGCAGTGTTGACAGCATGAACACTGAAGCTTTCTTT.

The chain couples TRBV12-5 to TRBJ1-2; perhaps TRBD1 as D (5 bases). The ends were cut back, 4 bases at V and 7 bases at J, with 13 bases in the middle. Germline V gene data show CDR1 as LGHNT and CDR2 as FRNRAP. The CDR3 consists of 13 residues. CDR3 nucleotides: TGTGCTAGTGGTTCCCCCAGGGTTGGTGGCTACACCTTC. Translation gives CASGSPRVGGYTF. Full variable domain (missing parts from reference TRBV12-5 and TRBJ1-2): DARVTQTPRHKVTEMGQEVTMRCQPILGHNTVFWYRQTMMQGLELLAYFRNRAPLDDSGMPKDRFSAEMPDATLATLKIQPSEPRDSAVYFCASGSPRVGGYTFGSGTRLTVV.

This rearrangement joins TRBV9 to TRBJ2-1; weak D call: TRBD1 (5 bases). The CDR3 is 15 amino acids. CDR1 and CDR2 (germline): SGDLS, YYNGEE. V gave up 4 bases and J gave up 6 bases, with 17 bases separating them. The CDR3, as DNA: TGTGCCAGCAGCCTATCAGGGTCCTTGGGCAATGAGCAGTTCTTC. It specifies CASSLSGSLGNEQFF.

This rearrangement joins TRBV10-1 to TRBJ2-2; 7 bases are a match to TRBD2. The ends lost 8 bases at V and 0 bases at J; junction bases unmatched: 15. In germline, CDR1 is WNHNN, CDR2 SYGVQD (reference sequence). The CDR3 length is 18 residues. CDR3 sequence: CASLDPAGASPNTGELFF. The CDR3 DNA follows: TGCGCCAGCCTGGACCCCGCGGGAGCCTCCCCGAACACCGGGGAGCTGTTTTTT.

As for this clone: One junction end does not reproduce the germline sequence, and a read error may be involved. This sequence joins TRBV6-1 and TRBJ1-3, with D possibly TRBD1 on 5 matching bases. This CDR3 is 16 amino acids long. Germline V gene sequence: CDR1 MNHNS, CDR2 SASEGT. CDR3 coding DNA: TGTGCCAGCAGTGAAGAGGTCAGGGTGACTGGAGACACCATATATTTT. Protein: CASSEEVRVTGDTIYF.

About this clone: The same CDR3 arises from other DNA sequences in this sample as well. The chain joins TRBV11-2 to TRBJ1-3; D not resolved. The V end was cut by 1 base, the J end by 0 bases, with 4 bases between. The CDR3 is 14 residues long. Per the germline V gene, CDR1 is SGHAT and CDR2 is FQNNGV. CDR3 amino acids: CASSLGSSGNTIYF. The CDR3 nucleotides are TGTGCCAGCAGCTTAGGCAGCTCTGGAAACACCATATATTTT.

The chain recombines TRBV7-9 with TRBJ2-7; D is perhaps TRBD1 (6 bases). With 1 base removed from V and 6 bases from J, the gap between germline ends came to 10 bases. Germline V gives CDR1 SEHNR, CDR2 FQNEAQ (reference sequence). The CDR3 contains 13 residues. The DNA of the CDR3 is TGTGCCAGCAGCTTAGGCAGGGGAAGCGAGCAGTACTTC. It yields the protein CASSLGRGSEQYF.

The CDR3 nucleotides read TGTGCCAGCAGTTTTAGGGGCGCAGGGAAGGAGACCCAGTACTTC. Its translation is CASSFRGAGKETQYF. The chain links TRBV28 to TRBJ2-5, with D maybe TRBD1 (5 bases). The CDR3 consists of 15 residues. V lost 3 bases to trimming and J lost 5 bases, with 16 bases between them. Per the germline V gene, CDR1 is MDHEN and CDR2 is SYDVKM.

The chain is built from TRBV15 and TRBJ2-7; 9 positions agree with TRBD1. The V gene's germline CDR1 is LNHNV and CDR2 YYDKDF (reference sequence). Trimming took 5 bases from V and 2 from J; bases not matched to a gene: 4. The CDR3 is 14 residues long. CDR3 amino acids: CATSPRDRAYEQYF. CDR3 nucleotide sequence: TGTGCCACCAGCCCCCGGGACAGGGCCTACGAGCAGTACTTC. The full variable domain, completed using reference TRBV15 and TRBJ2-7, is DAMVIQNPRYQVTQFGKPVTLSCSQTLNHNVMYWYQQKSSQAPKLLFHYYDKDFNNEADTPDNFQSRRPNTSFCFLDIRSPGLGDTAMYLCATSPRDRAYEQYFGPGTRLTVT.

The V call is TRBV5-8, the J call TRBJ1-2; TRBD1 matches 8 bases. V gave up 3 bases and J gave up 4 bases; unmatched junction bases: 2. The CDR3 is 13 amino acids. Per germline, CDR1 SGHTS and CDR2 YDEGEE. CDR3 nucleotides: TGTGCCAGCAGCTCAGGGGGCCCCTATGGCTACACCTTC. As protein: CASSSGGPYGYTF. The variable domain in full, with the rest retrieved from reference TRBV5-8 and TRBJ1-2, is EAGVTQSPTHLIKTRGQQATLRCSPISGHTSVYWYQQALGLGLQFLLWYDEGEERNRGNFPPRFSGRQFPNYSSELNVNALELEDSALYLCASSSGGPYGYTFGSGTRLTVV.

V usage is TRBV5-1 and J usage is TRBJ2-7; no reliable D call. Deletions cut 3 bases from V and 1 base from J, with 11 bases between. This CDR3 has 14 residues. CDR1 SGHRS and CDR2 YFSETQ come from the germline V gene. The CDR3 region is CASSSAGFSYEQYF. The CDR3 nucleotides read TGCGCCAGCAGCTCGGCCGGGTTTTCCTACGAGCAGTACTTC.

The chain employs TRBV19 and TRBJ2-7; 10 nucleotides agree with TRBD2. Germline lookup yields CDR1 LNHDA and CDR2 SQIVND (reference sequence). The junction had 7 bases not matched to a gene; V was cut back by 5 bases and J by 3 bases. The CDR3 has 15 residues. The CDR3 region is CASSPSGLAYYEQYF. DNA of the CDR3: TGTGCCAGTAGTCCATCGGGACTAGCGTACTACGAGCAGTACTTC.

DNA of the CDR3: TGTGCCAGCAGCCTGGGACAGGGAAGTGGCTACACCTTC. Encoded protein: CASSLGQGSGYTF. This rearrangement joins TRBV7-9 to TRBJ1-2; 9 nucleotides line up with TRBD1. Losses at the gene ends were 5 bases for V and 7 bases for J; bases not matched to a gene: 5. The CDR3 totals 13 residues. Looked up from germline, CDR1 is SEHNR and CDR2 is FQNEAQ (reference sequence).

This chain joins TRBV5-5 and TRBJ1-1, with D maybe TRBD1 (5 bases). The CDR3 is 14 amino acids. Trimming left V 1 base short and J 3 bases short, with 10 bases between. Germline CDR1 SGHKS, CDR2 YYEKEE (reference sequence). This CDR3 reads CASSLPQDHTEAFF. CDR3 DNA sequence: TGTGCCAGCAGCTTGCCACAGGATCACACTGAAGCTTTCTTT.

The V gene is TRBV7-8, the J gene TRBJ2-7; tentatively, D is TRBD2 (6 bases). Trimming left V 6 bases short and J 0 bases short, with 15 bases between. Germline assignment: CDR1 SGHVS and CDR2 FQNEAQ. This CDR3 spans 15 amino acids. The CDR3 loop reads CASRDRRGSSYEQYF. The CDR3 DNA reads as TGTGCCAGCAGGGATCGGAGGGGTTCCTCCTACGAGCAGTACTTC.

V and J are TRBV9 and TRBJ2-2; the match to TRBD1 covers 7 bases. The CDR3 extends over 14 amino acids. V shed 4 bases and J 4 bases; nucleotides not matched to a gene: 4. The germline V gene has CDR1 SGDLS and CDR2 YYNGEE. The CDR3, as DNA: TGTGCCAGCAGCCCAGGGACAGTCACCGGGGAGCTGTTTTTT. Its protein product is CASSPGTVTGELFF.

This clone was picked up one time. V gene TRBV14 combines with J gene TRBJ2-3; D unresolved. Germline assignment: CDR1 SGHDN and CDR2 FVKESK. V lost 5 bases and J lost 2, with 11 bases in between. CDR3 length: 14 residues. This chain's CDR3 is CASSFQRHTDTQYF. Here the CDR3 DNA reads TGTGCCAGCAGCTTTCAGCGTCACACAGATACGCAGTATTTT.